The 19 T cell receptor beta chains given below trace back to one sample, sequenced in a study of PD-1 blockade in mismatch repair-deficient tumors. The protocol was immunoSEQ multiplex PCR, while the TCRdb copy is restricted to in-frame clones and leaves out a portion. This table holds some 100,000 clones, 82% found once. The source material was peripheral blood, sampled roughly 35 weeks after starting pembrolizumab. The source is an adult with mismatch repair-deficient cancer.

The J gene is TRBJ2-5, the V gene TRBV7-9, with 8 bases matching TRBD1. The length of the CDR3 is 14 residues. Germline V CDR1 and CDR2: SEHNR, FQNEAQ (reference sequence). Losses at the gene ends were 6 bases for V and 11 bases for J; bases not matched to a gene: 14. The CDR3 spells CASSPDRELAWQYF. The CDR3 DNA is TGTGCCAGCAGTCCGGACAGGGAATTGGCTTGGCAGTACTTC.

The CDR3 protein is CASSLVPRASSYNEQFF. For the CDR3, the DNA is TGTGCCAGCAGCTTAGTTCCCCGTGCCAGCTCCTACAATGAGCAGTTCTTC. The chain recombines TRBV7-2 with TRBJ2-1; D ambiguous. The CDR3 length is 17 residues. Germline lookup yields CDR1 SGHTA and CDR2 FQGNSA. V gave up 1 base and J gave up 0 bases, with 13 bases separating them.

The rearrangement joins TRBV25-1 to TRBJ2-7; no reliable D call. The CDR3 runs to 13 residues. From germline, CDR1 is MGHDK and CDR2 SYGVNS. V was trimmed by 5 bases and J by 2 bases, leaving 10 bases between them. CDR3 bases: TGTGCCAGCAGTAGGACCGCGACCTACGAGCAGTACTTC. Protein sequence: CASSRTATYEQYF.

The chain couples TRBV11-2 to TRBJ2-7; 14 bases match TRBD2. Germline trimming cut 5 bases from V and 6 bases from J; bases unmatched to any gene: 6. Germline CDR1 reads SGHAT; CDR2 reads FQNNGV. The CDR3 is 15 residues long. The CDR3 DNA follows: TGTGCCAGCAGCAAGACTAGCGGGAGGGCCTTCGAGCAGTACTTC. Residues: CASSKTSGRAFEQYF.

Concerning this clone: The identical CDR3 is also encoded by other nucleotide sequences in the sample. The CDR3 sequence is CASSSQGNQPQHF. In nucleotides, the CDR3 is TGTGCCAGTAGTTCCCAGGGTAATCAGCCCCAGCATTTT. The rearrangement links TRBV19 to TRBJ1-5; a weak D match, TRBD1 (5 bases). Germline V lookup: CDR1 LNHDA, CDR2 SQIVND (reference sequence). Trimming took off 5 bases at V and 4 bases at J, with 9 bases between the two ends. The CDR3 extends over 13 amino acids.

V and J are TRBV7-3 and TRBJ2-2; no clear D. V was shortened by 3 bases and J by 6 bases, with 5 bases between the two germline ends. CDR3 length equals 12 residues. The germline V gene encodes CDR1 SGHTA and CDR2 FQGTGA. The CDR3 here is CASSLGPGELFF. In DNA form, the CDR3 reads TGTGCCAGCAGCTTGGGTCCCGGGGAGCTGTTTTTT.

The CDR3 nucleotides read TGCGCCAGCAGCCAAAAGGGGCCGAGCTCCTACGAGCAGTACTTC. Translated, it gives CASSQKGPSSYEQYF. The chain uses TRBV5-1 and TRBJ2-7, with D tentatively TRBD1 (5 bases). V lost 4 bases and J lost 0, with 14 bases in between. The germline CDR1 and CDR2 sequences are SGHRS and YFSETQ. The CDR3 extends over 15 amino acids.

The gene calls are TRBV7-9 and TRBJ1-2; D remains ambiguous. The CDR3 extends over 15 amino acids. Germline V gene sequence: CDR1 SEHNR, CDR2 FQNEAQ (reference sequence). Trimming took off 7 bases at V and 2 bases at J, with 17 bases between the two ends. DNA for the CDR3: TGTGCCAGCACCAGATCCGGGATTGGAAACTATGGCTACACCTTC. It translates to CASTRSGIGNYGYTF. Variable domain in full (rest from reference TRBV7-9 and TRBJ1-2): DTGVSQNPRHKITKRGQNVTFRCDPISEHNRLYWYRQTLGQGPEFLTYFQNEAQLEKSRLLSDRFSAERPKGSFSTLEIQRTEQGDSAMYLCASTRSGIGNYGYTFGSGTRLTVV.

The chain recombines TRBV6-1 with TRBJ1-1; TRBD1 is a possible D gene (5 bases). The V end lost 0 bases, the J end lost 3 bases, and 8 bases lay between the germline ends. In germline, CDR1 is MNHNS, CDR2 SASEGT. The CDR3 consists of 14 residues. CDR3 region: CASSEARGDTEAFF. In DNA form, the CDR3 reads TGTGCCAGCAGTGAAGCGCGGGGGGACACTGAAGCTTTCTTT.

As DNA, the CDR3 is TGTGCCTCGGGACAGGGCATTTATGGCTACACCTTC. It is translated as CASGQGIYGYTF. The chain links TRBV30 to TRBJ1-2, with TRBD1 identical over 9 bases. The CDR3 is 12 amino acids. Trimming cost V 7 bases and J 5 bases; bases outside gene matches: 5. Germline CDR1 GTSNPN, CDR2 SVGIG (reference sequence). The variable domain in full, with the rest retrieved from reference TRBV30 and TRBJ1-2, is SQTIHQWPATLVQPVGSPLSLECTVEGTSNPNLYWYRQAAGRGLQLLFYSVGIGQISSEVPQNLSASRPQDRQFILSSKKLLLSDSGFYLCASGQGIYGYTFGSGTRLTVV.

The CDR3 DNA follows: TGTGCCAGCAGCACCAAAGCGGATCGCGGAAACACCATATATTTT. This gives the protein CASSTKADRGNTIYF. This chain connects TRBV5-4 to TRBJ1-3; unclear D gene. The CDR3 is 15 amino acids. CDR1 and CDR2 (germline): SGHNT, YYREEE (reference sequence). Trimming stripped 4 bases from V and 4 bases from J, with 15 bases between.

The chain links TRBV5-6 to TRBJ2-2; 16 bases align to TRBD2. CDR3 size: 16 residues. V gave up 4 bases and J gave up 7 bases; unmatched junction bases: 4. In germline, CDR1 is SGHDT, CDR2 YYEEEE. In DNA, the CDR3 is TGTGCCAGCAGCCCGGGACTAGCGGGAGGGTTCGGGGAGCTGTTTTTT. Translating it yields CASSPGLAGGFGELFF.

The chain couples TRBV11-3 to TRBJ2-2, with D perhaps matching TRBD1 (6 bases). The CDR3 totals 15 residues. Germline values: CDR1 SGHNT, CDR2 YENEEA. The germline V and J ends were trimmed by 5 bases and 2 bases, with 12 bases remaining between them. The DNA of the CDR3 is TGTGCCAGCAGCCCTACCAGGGGTAACACCGGGGAGCTGTTTTTT. Its translation: CASSPTRGNTGELFF. The complete variable domain, with remaining parts taken from reference TRBV11-3 and TRBJ2-2, reads EAGVVQSPRYKIIEKKQPVAFWCNPISGHNTLYWYLQNLGQGPELLIRYENEEAVDDSQLPKDRFSAERLKGVDSTLKIQPAELGDSAVYLCASSPTRGNTGELFFGEGSRLTVL.

This clone was detected only a few times. The chain couples TRBV7-2 to TRBJ2-7, with D unresolved. CDR3 length equals 15 residues. V lost 5 bases and J lost 7, with 21 bases in between. The V gene's germline CDR1 is SGHTA and CDR2 FQGNSA. CDR3: CASSASVGPKGEQYF. CDR3 nucleotide sequence: TGTGCCAGCAGCGCATCGGTCGGCCCAAAAGGGGAGCAGTACTTC.

CDR3 sequence reads: CASSPGAEVIGEQFF. The CDR3 DNA reads as TGTGCCAGCAGCCCCGGGGCCGAGGTCATTGGTGAGCAGTTCTTC. V and J are TRBV11-2 and TRBJ2-1; D possibly uses TRBD1 or TRBD2 (5 bases each). This CDR3 region has 15 residues. The V gene lost 5 bases and the J gene lost 9 bases, with 20 bases spanning the gap. Germline CDR1 is SGHAT and CDR2 is FQNNGV.

The chain combines TRBV5-1 with TRBJ2-1; D gene uncertain. The CDR3 loop spans 13 amino acids. The V and J ends lost 0 bases and 5 bases respectively, with 6 bases between them. Germline V gene data show CDR1 as SGHRS and CDR2 as YFSETQ. CDR3 coding DNA: TGCGCCAGCAGCTTGGTAGACAACAATGAGCAGTTCTTC. This translates into CASSLVDNNEQFF. The full variable domain, its missing parts supplied by reference TRBV5-1 and TRBJ2-1, is KAGVTQTPRYLIKTRGQQVTLSCSPISGHRSVSWYQQTPGQGLQFLFEYFSETQRNKGNFPGRFSGRQFSNSRSEMNVSTLELGDSALYLCASSLVDNNEQFFGPGTRLTVL.

The chain uses TRBV7-9 and TRBJ2-7; TRBD1 matches 9 bases. CDR3 length equals 14 residues. The trim removed 5 bases at V and 5 bases at J, leaving 7 bases unmatched. Per the germline V gene, CDR1 is SEHNR and CDR2 is FQNEAQ (reference sequence). In DNA form, the CDR3 reads TGTGCCAGCAGCCTAACGGGACAGGGTGACGAGCAGTACTTC. Translation gives CASSLTGQGDEQYF.

The chain uses TRBV19 and TRBJ2-1, with 9 bases identical to TRBD2. This CDR3 comprises 16 residues. The germline V gene has CDR1 LNHDA and CDR2 SQIVND (reference sequence). V was clipped by 5 bases and J by 2 bases; unmatched bases: 7. The CDR3 nucleotides read TGTGCCAGTAGTGAACCGGGACTAGCACCCTACAATGAGCAGTTCTTC. Its protein is CASSEPGLAPYNEQFF.

V usage is TRBV6-6 and J usage is TRBJ2-7; TRBD2 is a possible D gene (5 bases). This CDR3 contains 14 residues. The V gene lost 4 bases and the J gene lost 3 bases, with 13 bases spanning the gap. Germline-derived CDR1 and CDR2 are MNHNY and SVGAGI (reference sequence). This CDR3 reads CASSFSTGFYEQYF. For the CDR3, the DNA is TGTGCCAGCAGTTTCAGTACGGGGTTCTACGAGCAGTACTTC.